Each of the 27 T cell receptor beta chains below was sequenced from the same sample in a study of a mutant IDH1 vaccine in newly diagnosed glioma. Described time point: baseline, week 1 (first vaccination visit). Treatment noted: pre-vaccination baseline after standard-of-care therapy. The method was immunoSEQ multiplex PCR; TCRdb's version includes in-frame clones alone and lacks a portion of them. This sample has approximately 67,000 clones; more than 70% occur once, and the top ten carry approximately 4.2%. Sequencing used peripheral blood mononuclear cells (PBMCs), obtained from a glioma patient treated with radiotherapy, temozolomide or both. Every receptor here comes from a woman in her late teens or twenties with glioma. Some clones in this sample may be carry-over from other donors' samples.

The chain joins TRBV9 to TRBJ2-3; D uncertain. Germline assignment: CDR1 SGDLS and CDR2 YYNGEE. With 0 bases removed from V and 0 bases from J, the gap between germline ends came to 11 bases. The CDR3 is 16 amino acids. CDR3 in DNA: TGTGCCAGCAGCGTAGGATCTTCCTCTAGCACAGATACGCAGTATTTT. Protein sequence: CASSVGSSSSTDTQYF. Together with reference TRBV9 and TRBJ2-3, the CDR3 gives the full variable domain: DSGVTQTPKHLITATGQRVTLRCSPRSGDLSVYWYQQSLDQGLQFLIQYYNGEERAKGNILERFSAQQFPDLHSELNLSSLELGDSALYFCASSVGSSSSTDTQYFGPGTRLTVL.

This rearrangement joins TRBV9 to TRBJ1-1, with D possibly being TRBD1 (6 bases). Germline V gene sequence: CDR1 SGDLS, CDR2 YYNGEE. The CDR3 extends over 15 amino acids. Deletions cut 3 bases from V and 1 base from J, with 13 bases between. CDR3 in DNA: TGTGCCAGCAGCGCGGAAGGGGGGGCGAACACTGAAGCTTTCTTT. Translation gives CASSAEGGANTEAFF.

This clone was seen once. J is TRBJ2-7 and V is TRBV27; D call uncertain. Germline CDR1 and CDR2: MNHEY and SMNVEV (reference sequence). The CDR3 spans 15 residues. V dropped 0 bases and J dropped 0 bases, with 9 bases sitting between them. The CDR3 here is CASSLSATPSYEQYF. DNA of the CDR3: TGTGCCAGCAGTTTATCTGCTACCCCCTCCTACGAGCAGTACTTC.

The chain joins TRBV25-1 to TRBJ2-3, with TRBD2 matching 16 bases. The trim removed 6 bases at V and 4 bases at J, leaving 10 bases unmatched. In germline, CDR1 is MGHDK, CDR2 SYGVNS. The CDR3 totals 18 residues. The CDR3 spells CASRGLAGGPHEADTQYF. The CDR3 DNA reads TGTGCCAGCAGGGGACTAGCGGGAGGGCCTCACGAGGCAGATACGCAGTATTTT.

The J gene is TRBJ2-7, the V gene TRBV11-3; 9 nucleotides line up with TRBD2. Germline CDR1 SGHNT, CDR2 YENEEA. Losses at the gene ends were 5 bases for V and 6 bases for J; bases not matched to a gene: 8. The CDR3 has 14 amino acids. CDR3 coding DNA: TGTGCCAGCAGCCCCCTCTCACTAGCGGGCGAGCAGTACTTC. It codes for CASSPLSLAGEQYF.

CDR3 nucleotides: TGTGCCAGCAGCGTAGTTGGGTCGGCCACTGAAGCTTTCTTT. Translating gives CASSVVGSATEAFF. The chain carries TRBV9 and TRBJ1-1; D is unclear. V was cut by 0 bases and J by 4 bases, with 10 bases left in between. The CDR3 consists of 14 residues. Looked up from germline, CDR1 is SGDLS and CDR2 is YYNGEE.

V usage is TRBV6-1 and J usage is TRBJ1-2; the D gene is possibly TRBD1 (5 bases). The ends were cut back, 4 bases at V and 3 bases at J, with 15 bases in the middle. The CDR3 is 15 residues long. Germline loops: CDR1 MNHNS, CDR2 SASEGT. DNA for the CDR3: TGTGCCAGCAGTGTCAGGCGGGGCTCGGACTATGGCTACACCTTC. This codes for CASSVRRGSDYGYTF.

This sequence joins TRBV5-1 and TRBJ2-1; D remains unclear. The CDR3 contains 16 residues. Germline V gives CDR1 SGHRS, CDR2 YFSETQ. Between the trimmed V and J ends, which lost 4 bases and 2 bases, there was a span of 16 bases. The CDR3 spells CASSPTRDPTYNEQFF. CDR3 coding DNA: TGCGCCAGCAGCCCTACCCGCGACCCTACCTACAATGAGCAGTTCTTC.

The chain combines TRBV29-1 with TRBJ1-2, with 7 bases aligning to TRBD1. This CDR3 has 12 amino acids. Unmatched junction bases numbered 3, after V lost 6 bases and J lost 2 bases. Germline lookup yields CDR1 SQVTM and CDR2 ANQGSEA. Here the CDR3 DNA reads TGCAGCGTGGGGACAGTAAACTATGGCTACACCTTC. As protein: CSVGTVNYGYTF. Combining the CDR3 with reference TRBV29-1 and TRBJ1-2 gives the whole variable domain SAVISQKPSRDICQRGTSLTIQCQVDSQVTMMFWYRQQPGQSLTLIATANQGSEATYESGFVIDKFPISRPNLTFSTLTVSNMSPEDSSIYLCSVGTVNYGYTFGSGTRLTVV.

The chain uses TRBV7-3 and TRBJ1-2; D may be TRBD1 (5 bases). Trimming left V 0 bases short and J 2 bases short, with 13 bases between. The CDR3 loop spans 16 amino acids. Germline CDR1 and CDR2: SGHTA and FQGTGA. CDR3: CASSLTSRGGNYGYTF. The CDR3 region has the DNA TGTGCCAGCAGCTTAACGTCAAGGGGTGGGAACTATGGCTACACCTTC.

The chain links TRBV6-6 to TRBJ2-7, with D perhaps given as TRBD1 or TRBD2 (6 bases each). CDR3 length: 15 residues. Germline loops: CDR1 MNHNY, CDR2 SVGAGI (reference sequence). The V end lost 6 bases, the J end lost 2 bases, and 17 bases lay between the germline ends. DNA for the CDR3: TGTGCCAGCAGGGGGGGCTCGTCGGGAACCTACGAGCAGTACTTC. Its protein product is CASRGGSSGTYEQYF.

This chain uses TRBV27 with TRBJ2-2, with D possibly matching TRBD1 (6 bases). Looked up from germline, CDR1 is MNHEY and CDR2 is SMNVEV (reference sequence). Trimming stripped 2 bases from V and 3 bases from J, with 7 bases between. The CDR3 length is 14 residues. CDR3 region: CASSLGQYTGELFF. The DNA for the CDR3 is TGTGCCAGCAGTTTAGGACAGTACACCGGGGAGCTGTTTTTT.

CDR3: CASSLLGSGNTIYF. CDR3 in DNA: TGTGCCAGCAGCTTACTGGGTTCTGGAAACACCATATATTTT. This chain connects TRBV7-2 to TRBJ1-3, with D uncertain. CDR1 is SGHTA and CDR2 is FQGNSA in the germline V gene. This CDR3 spans 14 amino acids. The V gene lost 2 bases and the J gene lost 1 base, with 6 bases spanning the gap.

V gene TRBV6-5 combines with J gene TRBJ1-1; D might be TRBD1 (5 bases). Trimming took 6 bases from V and 5 from J, leaving 16 bases between them. Germline V gene data show CDR1 as MNHEY and CDR2 as SVGAGI. The CDR3 length is 14 residues. This CDR3 reads CASSLLFSGTEAFF. The CDR3 bases are TGTGCCAGCAGCCTACTCTTTTCAGGGACTGAAGCTTTCTTT.

This chain connects TRBV30 to TRBJ2-3; D is unclear. From germline, CDR1 is GTSNPN and CDR2 SVGIG (reference sequence). Deletions cut 0 bases from V and 3 bases from J, with 4 bases between. CDR3 size: 12 residues. The CDR3 reads CAWSVGTDTQYF. As DNA, the CDR3 is TGTGCCTGGAGTGTGGGGACAGATACGCAGTATTTT.

This clone has a single count. V is TRBV30 and J is TRBJ1-2; 8 positions match TRBD1. Trimming cost V 2 bases and J 7 bases; bases outside gene matches: 3. CDR1 is GTSNPN and CDR2 is SVGIG in the germline V gene (reference sequence). The CDR3 covers 12 residues. The CDR3 DNA follows: TGTGCCTGGAGTCTCGGGACAGGTGGCTACACCTTC. Translating gives CAWSLGTGGYTF.

The chain has TRBV30 and TRBJ1-5, with 9 bases matching TRBD1. The trim removed 0 bases at V and 7 bases at J, leaving 4 bases unmatched. CDR1 is GTSNPN and CDR2 is SVGIG in the germline V gene (reference sequence). The CDR3 is 14 amino acids. CDR3 sequence: CAWSVGQGYQPQHF. CDR3 nucleotides: TGTGCCTGGAGTGTTGGACAGGGGTACCAGCCCCAGCATTTT. Filled out from reference TRBV30 and TRBJ1-5, the complete variable domain reads SQTIHQWPATLVQPVGSPLSLECTVEGTSNPNLYWYRQAAGRGLQLLFYSVGIGQISSEVPQNLSASRPQDRQFILSSKKLLLSDSGFYLCAWSVGQGYQPQHFGDGTRLSIL.

The chain recombines TRBV11-3 with TRBJ1-1; 7 nucleotides line up with TRBD1. V was clipped by 5 bases and J by 1 base; unmatched bases: 10. Looked up from germline, CDR1 is SGHNT and CDR2 is YENEEA. The CDR3 spans 16 residues. The CDR3 here is CASSPRMGQKNTEAFF. The DNA of the CDR3 is TGTGCCAGCAGCCCTAGAATGGGACAGAAGAACACTGAAGCTTTCTTT.

In this sample, this clone turned up once. The chain uses TRBV4-3 and TRBJ1-2; no firm D call. Trimming took 0 bases from V and 5 from J, leaving 13 bases between them. Germline CDR1 and CDR2: LGHNA and YSLEER. The CDR3 totals 15 residues. This CDR3 is CASSQDSAFRYGYTF. In nucleotides, the CDR3 is TGCGCCAGCAGCCAAGATTCGGCGTTTCGGTATGGCTACACCTTC.

As DNA, the CDR3 is TGTGCCAGCAGCACGGGATCGGGACCTGGAGAGACCCAGTACTTC. Residues: CASSTGSGPGETQYF. This rearrangement joins TRBV11-3 to TRBJ2-5, with D perhaps TRBD1 or TRBD2 (5 bases each). V was clipped by 5 bases and J by 4 bases, with 17 bases between them. The CDR3 runs to 15 residues. Germline loops: CDR1 SGHNT, CDR2 YENEEA.

The chain employs TRBV25-1 and TRBJ2-2, with D possibly TRBD2 on 5 matching bases. Trimming left V 1 base short and J 5 bases short, with 17 bases between. The CDR3 is 17 residues long. The germline V gene encodes CDR1 MGHDK and CDR2 SYGVNS. CDR3 region: CASSEFELRVGTGELFF. Here the CDR3 DNA reads TGTGCCAGCAGTGAATTTGAACTGAGGGTAGGAACCGGGGAGCTGTTTTTT.

This sequence joins TRBV7-9 and TRBJ2-1, with unresolved D. Trimming removed 5 bases from V and 8 bases from J, with 19 bases in between. The CDR3 is 15 amino acids. Germline V CDR1 and CDR2: SEHNR, FQNEAQ (reference sequence). The CDR3 region has the DNA TGTGCCAGCAGCCCCTCTAACTTAGCCCCCCATGAGCAGTTCTTC. Encoded protein: CASSPSNLAPHEQFF.

This clone has just a few counts. In the same sample, other DNA sequences code for this CDR3. V is TRBV30 and J is TRBJ1-1; 7 bases align to TRBD1. The V gene end was trimmed by 8 bases and the J gene end by 3 bases; junction bases not matched to a gene: 9. CDR3 length equals 13 residues. Germline CDR1 and CDR2: GTSNPN and SVGIG (reference sequence). The CDR3 nucleotides are TGTGCCGGACAGACAGGGCGGGACACTGAAGCTTTCTTT. It encodes CAGQTGRDTEAFF. The variable domain in full, completed from reference TRBV30 and TRBJ1-1, reads SQTIHQWPATLVQPVGSPLSLECTVEGTSNPNLYWYRQAAGRGLQLLFYSVGIGQISSEVPQNLSASRPQDRQFILSSKKLLLSDSGFYLCAGQTGRDTEAFFGQGTRLTVV.

The V gene is TRBV6-5, the J gene TRBJ1-3; D gene uncertain. CDR1 and CDR2 (germline): MNHEY, SVGAGI. V dropped 6 bases and J dropped 0 bases, with 3 bases sitting between them. This CDR3 spans 12 amino acids. CDR3 sequence reads: CASRNSGNTIYF. The CDR3 nucleotides are TGTGCCAGCAGGAACTCTGGAAACACCATATATTTT.

This clone was counted a single time. The chain uses TRBV7-8 and TRBJ1-1; D remains unclear. Deletions cut 4 bases from V and 3 bases from J, with 9 bases between. The length of the CDR3 is 13 residues. The germline V gene encodes CDR1 SGHVS and CDR2 FQNEAQ. The CDR3 DNA reads as TGTGCCAGCAGCTCCTACACGGACACTGAAGCTTTCTTT. Translation gives CASSSYTDTEAFF.

V gene TRBV5-1 combines with J gene TRBJ2-7; 11 nucleotides line up with TRBD2. From germline, CDR1 is SGHRS and CDR2 YFSETQ. This CDR3 is 16 amino acids long. Trimming cost V 2 bases and J 4 bases; bases outside gene matches: 8. CDR3 sequence: CASSFSLSGGAYEQYF. Written as DNA, the CDR3 is TGCGCCAGCAGCTTCTCACTTAGCGGGGGGGCGTACGAGCAGTACTTC. Supplemented by reference TRBV5-1 and TRBJ2-7, the full variable domain reads KAGVTQTPRYLIKTRGQQVTLSCSPISGHRSVSWYQQTPGQGLQFLFEYFSETQRNKGNFPGRFSGRQFSNSRSEMNVSTLELGDSALYLCASSFSLSGGAYEQYFGPGTRLTVT.

This clone has just one count. The chain joins TRBV6-5 to TRBJ2-2, with unresolved D. V lost 4 bases to trimming and J lost 3 bases, with 6 bases between them. Germline-derived CDR1 and CDR2 are MNHEY and SVGAGI. The CDR3 runs 13 residues. In nucleotides, the CDR3 is TGTGCCAGCAGTTCTGCATACACCGGGGAGCTGTTTTTT. Translation gives CASSSAYTGELFF.